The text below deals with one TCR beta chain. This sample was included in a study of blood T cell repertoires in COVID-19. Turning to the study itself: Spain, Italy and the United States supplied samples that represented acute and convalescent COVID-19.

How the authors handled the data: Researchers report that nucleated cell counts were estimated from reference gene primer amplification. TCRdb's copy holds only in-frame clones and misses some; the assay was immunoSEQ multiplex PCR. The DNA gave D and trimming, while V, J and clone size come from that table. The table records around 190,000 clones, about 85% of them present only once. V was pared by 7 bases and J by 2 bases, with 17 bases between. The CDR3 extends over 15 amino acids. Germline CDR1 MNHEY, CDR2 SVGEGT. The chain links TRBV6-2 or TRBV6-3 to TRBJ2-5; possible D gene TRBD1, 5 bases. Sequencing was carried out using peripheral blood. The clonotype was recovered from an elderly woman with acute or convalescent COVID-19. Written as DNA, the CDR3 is TGTGCCAGCACCCCCTCCCGGACATTTCAAGAGACCCAGTACTTC. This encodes CASTPSRTFQETQYF.